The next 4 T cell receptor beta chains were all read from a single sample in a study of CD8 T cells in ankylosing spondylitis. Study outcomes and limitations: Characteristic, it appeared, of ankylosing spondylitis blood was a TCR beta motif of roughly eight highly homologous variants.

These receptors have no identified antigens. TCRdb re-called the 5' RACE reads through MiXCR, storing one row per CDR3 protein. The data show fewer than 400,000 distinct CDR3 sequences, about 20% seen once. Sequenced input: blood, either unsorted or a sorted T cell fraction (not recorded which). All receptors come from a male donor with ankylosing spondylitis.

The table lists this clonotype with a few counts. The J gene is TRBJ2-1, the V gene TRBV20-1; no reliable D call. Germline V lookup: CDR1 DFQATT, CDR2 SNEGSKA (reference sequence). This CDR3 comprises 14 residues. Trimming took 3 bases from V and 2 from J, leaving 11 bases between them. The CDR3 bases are TGCAGTGCTAGTAAGGGCGGCCCCTACAATGAGCAGTTCTTC. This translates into CSASKGGPYNEQFF.

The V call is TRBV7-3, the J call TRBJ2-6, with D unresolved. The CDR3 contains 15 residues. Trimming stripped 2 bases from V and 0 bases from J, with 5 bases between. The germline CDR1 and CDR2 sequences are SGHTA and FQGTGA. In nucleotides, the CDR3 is TGTGCCAGCAGCTTACAGCACTCTGGGGCCAACGTCCTGACTTTC. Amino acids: CASSLQHSGANVLTF. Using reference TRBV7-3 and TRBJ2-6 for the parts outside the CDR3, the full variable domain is GAGVSQTPSNKVTEKGKYVELRCDPISGHTALYWYRQSLGQGPEFLIYFQGTGAADDSGLPNDRFFAVRPEGSVSTLKIQRTERGDSAVYLCASSLQHSGANVLTFGAGSRLTVL.

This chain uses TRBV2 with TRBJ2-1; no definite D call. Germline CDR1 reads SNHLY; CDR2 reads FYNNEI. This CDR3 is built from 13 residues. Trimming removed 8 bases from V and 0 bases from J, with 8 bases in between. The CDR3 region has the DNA TGTGCCAGCGTTTGGGGCTCCTACAATGAGCAGTTCTTC. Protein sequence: CASVWGSYNEQFF.

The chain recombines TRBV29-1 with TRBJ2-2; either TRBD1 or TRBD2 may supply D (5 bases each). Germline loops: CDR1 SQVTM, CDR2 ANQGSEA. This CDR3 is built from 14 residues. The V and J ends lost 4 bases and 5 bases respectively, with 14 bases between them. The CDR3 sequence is CSVARTLGTGELFF. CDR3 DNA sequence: TGCAGCGTTGCTCGGACACTAGGTACCGGGGAGCTGTTTTTT.